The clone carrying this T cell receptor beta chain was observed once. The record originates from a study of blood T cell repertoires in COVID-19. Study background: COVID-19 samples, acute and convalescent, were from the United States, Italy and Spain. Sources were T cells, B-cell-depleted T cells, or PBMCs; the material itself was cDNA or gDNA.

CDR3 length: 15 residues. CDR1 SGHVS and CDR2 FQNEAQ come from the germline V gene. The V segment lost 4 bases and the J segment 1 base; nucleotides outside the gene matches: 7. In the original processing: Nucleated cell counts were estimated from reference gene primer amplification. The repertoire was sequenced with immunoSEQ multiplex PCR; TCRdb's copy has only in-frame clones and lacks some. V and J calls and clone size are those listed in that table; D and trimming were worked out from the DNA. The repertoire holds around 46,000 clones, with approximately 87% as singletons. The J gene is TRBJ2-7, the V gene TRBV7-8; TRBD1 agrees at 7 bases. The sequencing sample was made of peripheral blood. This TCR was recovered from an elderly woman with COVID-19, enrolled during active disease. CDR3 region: CASSSTGVGSYEQYF. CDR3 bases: TGTGCCAGCAGCTCAACAGGGGTCGGGTCCTACGAGCAGTACTTC. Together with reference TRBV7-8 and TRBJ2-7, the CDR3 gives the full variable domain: GAGVSQSPRYKVAKRGQDVALRCDPISGHVSLFWYQQALGQGPEFLTYFQNEAQLDKSGLPSDRFFAERPEGSVSTLKIQRTQQEDSAVYLCASSSTGVGSYEQYFGPGTRLTVT.